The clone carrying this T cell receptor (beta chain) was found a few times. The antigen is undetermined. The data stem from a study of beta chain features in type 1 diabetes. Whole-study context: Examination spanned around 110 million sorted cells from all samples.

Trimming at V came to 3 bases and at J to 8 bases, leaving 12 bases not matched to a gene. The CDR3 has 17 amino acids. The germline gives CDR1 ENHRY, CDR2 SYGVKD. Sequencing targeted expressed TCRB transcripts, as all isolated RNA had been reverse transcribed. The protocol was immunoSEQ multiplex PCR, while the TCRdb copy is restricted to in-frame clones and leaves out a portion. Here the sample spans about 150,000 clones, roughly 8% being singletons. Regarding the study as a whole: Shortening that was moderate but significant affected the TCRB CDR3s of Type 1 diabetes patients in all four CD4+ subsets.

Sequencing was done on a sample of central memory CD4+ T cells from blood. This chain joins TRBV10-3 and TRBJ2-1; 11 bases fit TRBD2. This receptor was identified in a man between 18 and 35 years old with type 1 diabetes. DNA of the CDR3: TGTGCCATCAGTGAACAACTCACTAGCGGGAGTATGTATGAGCAGTTCTTC. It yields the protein CAISEQLTSGSMYEQFF.